This T cell receptor (beta chain) was recorded in a study of beta chain features in type 1 diabetes. Study observations and caveats: PCR might show a preference for shorter templates, equally across patients and controls. The influence of HLA type on TCRB rearrangement stayed undetermined. Junctions at VDJ sites from type 1 diabetes patients had fewer insertions and more deletions. Type 1 diabetes patients had TCRB CDR3s that were shorter (moderately but significantly so) in all four CD4+ subsets.

TCRB transcripts that were expressed got sequenced, as all of the isolated RNA had been reverse transcribed. Using immunoSEQ multiplex PCR, the repertoire was profiled, and TCRdb retains in-frame clones only, with some absent. The sample includes hundreds of thousands of clones, 11% to 15% of them seen just once. This clone was counted only a few times. Its specificity is not known. Sorted CD4+ subsets: naive, central memory, regulatory, stem cell-like memory (CD45RO/CCR7/CD25/CD127/CD95/CD27 panel). V gave up 11 bases and J gave up 1 base, with 17 bases separating them. Per germline, CDR1 LNHDA and CDR2 SQIVND (reference sequence). CDR3 length equals 14 residues.

V is TRBV19 and J is TRBJ1-1; tentative D call: TRBD1 (5 bases). The sequenced sample was naive CD4+ T cells from blood. This TCR came from a man between 18 and 35 years old with type 1 diabetes. CDR3 bases: TGTGCCTCGACGAGGGGACGGCAGAACACTGAAGCTTTCTTT. Encoded protein: CASTRGRQNTEAFF.